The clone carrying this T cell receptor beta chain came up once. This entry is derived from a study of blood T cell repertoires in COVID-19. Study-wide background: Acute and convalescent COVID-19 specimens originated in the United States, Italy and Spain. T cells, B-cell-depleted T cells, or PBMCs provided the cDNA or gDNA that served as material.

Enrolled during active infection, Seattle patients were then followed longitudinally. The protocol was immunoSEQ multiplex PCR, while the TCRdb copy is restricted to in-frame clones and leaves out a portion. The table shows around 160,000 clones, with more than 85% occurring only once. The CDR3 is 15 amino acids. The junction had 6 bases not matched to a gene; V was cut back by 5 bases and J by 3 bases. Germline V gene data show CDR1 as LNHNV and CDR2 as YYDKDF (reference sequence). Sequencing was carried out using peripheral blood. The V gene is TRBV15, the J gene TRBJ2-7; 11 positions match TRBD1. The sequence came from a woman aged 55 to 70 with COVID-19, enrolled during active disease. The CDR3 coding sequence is TGTGCCACCAGCCTGGGACAGGGGGATTTCTACGAGCAGTACTTC. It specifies CATSLGQGDFYEQYF.